This TCR beta chain was captured by sequencing in a study of blood T cells in healthy people across ages. This clonotype was detected only a few times. Antigen: not known. Each donor's blood draw was 8.5 to 10 milliliters of peripheral blood. Each sample provided at least 6 micrograms of extracted total RNA. V lost 6 bases to trimming and J lost 5 bases; unmatched junction nucleotides: 18. This CDR3 has 18 amino acids. The germline V gene has CDR1 MNHEY and CDR2 SVGEGT. Findings and limits, study-wide: Roughly linearly, TCR beta diversity per million T cells fell as age increased.

A second PCR of 7 to 11 cycles used a sample-barcoded 5' primer and a J-beta primer mix. Tagging of each cDNA molecule was performed by a template-switch adaptor with 12 random nucleotides. MiXCR, run by TCRdb on the 5' RACE reads, gives a single entry per CDR3 protein. The sample includes 790,000 or so distinct CDR3 sequences, 45% to 70% of them seen just once. The sequenced sample consisted of blood. The TCR originated in a man aged 40-50 years in good health. The V gene is TRBV6-2 or TRBV6-3, the J gene TRBJ2-3, with 9 bases fitting TRBD2. CDR3 protein: CASRLARREGIRGDTQYF. The CDR3, as DNA: TGTGCCAGCAGGCTTGCTCGGCGGGAGGGGATTAGAGGAGATACGCAGTATTTT.